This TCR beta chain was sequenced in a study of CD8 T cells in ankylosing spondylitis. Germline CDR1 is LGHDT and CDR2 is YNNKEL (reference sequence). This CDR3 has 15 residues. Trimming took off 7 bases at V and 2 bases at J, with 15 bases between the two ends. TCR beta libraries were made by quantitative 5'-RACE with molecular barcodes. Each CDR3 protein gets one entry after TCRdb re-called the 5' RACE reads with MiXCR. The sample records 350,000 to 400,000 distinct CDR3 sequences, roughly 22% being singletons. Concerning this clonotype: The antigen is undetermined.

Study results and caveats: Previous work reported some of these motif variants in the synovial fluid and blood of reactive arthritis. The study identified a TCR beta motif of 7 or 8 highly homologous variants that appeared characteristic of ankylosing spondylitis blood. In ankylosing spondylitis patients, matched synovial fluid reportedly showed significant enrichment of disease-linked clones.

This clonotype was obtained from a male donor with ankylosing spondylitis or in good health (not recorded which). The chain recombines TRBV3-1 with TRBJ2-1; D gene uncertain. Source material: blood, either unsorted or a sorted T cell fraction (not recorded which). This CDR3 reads CASKAAALPYNEQFF. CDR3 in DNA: TGTGCCAGCAAGGCCGCTGCATTACCCTACAATGAGCAGTTCTTC.